This T cell receptor (beta chain) derives from a study of blood T cell repertoires in COVID-19. For the study at large: Acute-phase and convalescent COVID-19 samples originated in the United States, Italy and Spain.

The authors' processing: Estimation of nucleated cell counts was performed using reference gene primer amplification. The method was immunoSEQ multiplex PCR; TCRdb's version includes in-frame clones alone and lacks a portion of them. V and J calls and clone size are copied from that table; D and trimming were computed from the DNA. The sample contains 150,000 to 200,000 clones, approximately 87% of which appear only once. Enrolment of Seattle patients took place during active infection, and they were followed longitudinally. Germline V gene data show CDR1 as SGHRS and CDR2 as YFSETQ. The CDR3 has 15 amino acids. Trimming took 4 bases from V and 5 from J, leaving 18 bases between them.

The V gene is TRBV5-1, the J gene TRBJ2-5, with D maybe TRBD2 (6 bases). Material for sequencing was peripheral blood. This TCR was sampled from a woman between 65 and 79 years old with COVID-19, enrolled during active disease. The CDR3 here is CASSNRAGPGETQYF. The CDR3, as DNA: TGCGCCAGCAGCAACCGCGCGGGGCCAGGGGAGACCCAGTACTTC.